This T cell receptor beta chain was identified in a study of cytomegalovirus exposure and HLA in healthy donors. Germline CDR1 is SGHDN and CDR2 is FVKESK. With V trimmed by 4 bases and J by 5 bases, 17 bases remained unmatched. CDR3 length equals 17 residues. 60 Vbeta and 13 Jbeta primers were used in PCR. In the source study's methods: Some 80 million unique TCR beta chains, 10 million to 14 million shared, were counted in a later analysis. Only in-frame clones appear in the TCRdb table, and some are missing; sequencing was by immunoSEQ multiplex PCR. V, J and clone size are those of that table, while D and trimming were read from the DNA. The sample carries around 120,000 clones, about 80% recorded once.

The J gene is TRBJ2-7, the V gene TRBV14, with 7 bases identical to TRBD2. Specimen: PBMCs. This clonotype originated in a female donor in good health and CMV-seropositive. CDR3 protein: CASSPLVGGSQSNEQYF. The CDR3, as DNA: TGTGCCAGCAGCCCTCTAGTCGGGGGGAGCCAAAGTAACGAGCAGTACTTC.